This is a list of T cell receptor beta chains from one sample in a study of T cell repertoires in cytomegalovirus infection. No antigen has been identified for these receptors. TCRdb processed the reads anew with MiXCR; each CDR3 protein has one entry. In the table there are roughly 34,000 distinct CDR3 sequences, about 52% of which are singletons. The sample here was CD8+ T cells from cultured PBMCs, taken from culture after CMV antigen stimulation. These receptors were taken from a human donor in good health (CMV status not recorded). Some clones in this sample may be carry-over from other donors' samples. The CDR3 runs from the conserved cysteine through the conserved F or W. The D gene is left open where the match is weak. Only some rows state a clone size, as once, few, many or a class for expanded clones.

d_call cdr3_length j_call clone_size v_call cdr3_nt cdr3_aa
- 13 TRBJ2-3 - TRBV13 TGTGCCAGCAGTCGGTCCCCCACAGATACGCAGTATTTT CASSRSPTDTQYF
- 12 TRBJ2-7 - TRBV7-6 TGTGCCAGCAGCTCCGGGACCCGTCATCAGTACTTC CASSSGTRHQYF
- 11 TRBJ1-1 - TRBV7-6 TGTGCCAGCAGCCAGGGCCGGGAAGCTTTCTTT CASSQGREAFF
TRBD2 15 TRBJ2-1 - TRBV6-4 TGTGCCAGCAGTGATCCCGGGACTAGCGGCAATGAGCAGTTCTTC CASSDPGTSGNEQFF
- 11 TRBJ2-1 - TRBV6-1 TGTGCCAGCAGTGAAGTTGGTGGGCAGTTCTTC CASSEVGGQFF
- 13 TRBJ2-1 many TRBV7-3 TGTGCCAGCAGCTTAGATTCCTACAATGAGCAGTTCTTC CASSLDSYNEQFF
- 15 TRBJ1-1 many TRBV7-9 TGTGCCAGCAGCTTAGGATCGTTAGGGAACACTGAAGCTTTCTTT CASSLGSLGNTEAFF
- 13 TRBJ2-3 - TRBV4-1 TGCGCCAGCAGCGGGGTTTTGACAGATACGCAGTATTTT CASSGVLTDTQYF
- 14 TRBJ2-1 - TRBV6-6 TGTGCCAGCAGAGCCTCGGGACCCCTCAATGAGCAGTTCTTC CASRASGPLNEQFF
- 17 TRBJ1-5 - TRBV4-1 TGCGCCAGCAGCCAAGTGCCTTTAGGACACAGGAGTCAGCCCCAGCATTTT CASSQVPLGHRSQPQHF
- 12 TRBJ1-1 - TRBV7-9 TGTGCCAGCAGCTCCACTCGTACTGAAGCTTTCTTT CASSSTRTEAFF
- 14 TRBJ2-3 few TRBV7-3 TGTGCCAGCAGTGTACAGGGCTACACAGATACGCAGTATTTT CASSVQGYTDTQYF
- 19 TRBJ1-1 few TRBV7-8 TGTGCCAGCAGCCTAAAGGGGCCCAAAAGGGGCCGACGGGACACTGAAGCTTTCTTT CASSLKGPKRGRRDTEAFF
- 14 TRBJ2-7 once TRBV12-3/TRBV12-4 TGTGCCAGCAGTTTGGCCAGGGACGACTACGAGCAGTACTTC CASSLARDDYEQYF